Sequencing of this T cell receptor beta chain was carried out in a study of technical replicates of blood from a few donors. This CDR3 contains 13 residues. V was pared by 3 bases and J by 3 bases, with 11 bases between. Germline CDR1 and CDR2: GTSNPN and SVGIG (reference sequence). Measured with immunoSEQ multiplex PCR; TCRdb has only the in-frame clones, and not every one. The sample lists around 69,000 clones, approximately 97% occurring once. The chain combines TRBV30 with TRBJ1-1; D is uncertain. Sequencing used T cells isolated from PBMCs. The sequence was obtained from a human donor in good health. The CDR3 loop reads CAWRKARYTEAFF. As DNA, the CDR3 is TGTGCCTGGAGAAAAGCTAGGTACACTGAAGCTTTCTTT.